The 20 T cell receptor beta chains in this list originate from one sample, sequenced in a study of T cells in Graves' hyperthyroidism and ophthalmopathy. The CDR3 regions of TCR beta were amplified from RNA transcripts. HTBI primers were the set used in a first-round RT-PCR of the TCR CDR3. MiXCR was run by TCRdb on the multiplex PCR reads, yielding one entry per CDR3 protein. This sample carries roughly 740,000 distinct CDR3 sequences, 15% to 20% of them seen once, and the ten largest clones take roughly 8%. The sequenced sample was blood. All receptors derive from a man between 18 and 29 years old with Graves' hyperthyroidism.

The J gene is TRBJ2-7, the V gene TRBV27; 10 positions agree with TRBD1. J was trimmed by 0 bases and V by 1 base; bases with no gene match: 6. The CDR3 totals 17 residues. Germline lookup yields CDR1 MNHEY and CDR2 SMNVEV (reference sequence). The CDR3 loop is CASSLYSGQGLSYEQYF. The CDR3 bases are TGTGCCAGCAGTTTATATTCGGGACAGGGGCTCTCCTACGAGCAGTACTTC.

This clonotype was seen more than once but under ten times. This chain's CDR3 is CASSLEVADYFATQYF. CDR3 nucleotide sequence: TGCGCCAGCAGCTTGGAGGTAGCGGATTACTTTGCTACGCAGTATTTT. This chain connects TRBV5-1 to TRBJ2-3; a possible D gene is TRBD2 (6 bases). V dropped 0 bases and J dropped 8 bases, with 19 bases sitting between them. Per the germline V gene, CDR1 is SGHRS and CDR2 is YFSETQ. CDR3 length: 16 amino acids.

The gene calls are TRBV15 and TRBJ2-3; D may match TRBD1 or TRBD2 (5 bases each). The CDR3 length is 13 residues. From germline, CDR1 is LNHNV and CDR2 YYDKDF (reference sequence). V was pared by 5 bases and J by 6 bases, with 12 bases between. CDR3: CATSERSGDTQYF. The CDR3 nucleotides read TGTGCCACCAGCGAGCGGTCAGGGGATACGCAGTATTTT.

Many counts were recorded for this clonotype. The rearrangement uses TRBV9 and TRBJ2-3; D might be TRBD2 (6 bases). Germline CDR1 SGDLS, CDR2 YYNGEE. This CDR3 has 16 residues. Trimming took off 0 bases at V and 0 bases at J, with 11 bases between the two ends. CDR3 DNA sequence: TGTGCCAGCAGCGTAGAGGGCGGGGAAAGCACAGATACGCAGTATTTT. Protein product: CASSVEGGESTDTQYF.

This clonotype has a count of ten or more. The chain has TRBV18 and TRBJ1-5; the D is unclear. Germline assignment: CDR1 KGHSH and CDR2 LQKENI. The V gene lost 3 bases and the J gene lost 4 bases, with 7 bases spanning the gap. The CDR3 has 13 amino acids. The CDR3 region is CASSPSWNQPQHF. The CDR3 DNA reads TGTGCCAGCTCACCCTCATGGAATCAGCCCCAGCATTTT. Based on the CDR3 plus reference TRBV18 and TRBJ1-5, the full variable domain is NAGVMQNPRHLVRRRGQEARLRCSPMKGHSHVYWYRQLPEEGLKFMVYLQKENIIDESGMPKERFSAEFPKEGPSILRIQQVVRGDSAAYFCASSPSWNQPQHFGDGTRLSIL.

A few counts support this clonotype. This chain links TRBV5-1 with TRBJ2-3; no firm D call. CDR3 length: 17 amino acids. Between the trimmed V and J ends, which lost 4 bases and 2 bases, there was a span of 20 bases. Germline CDR1 reads SGHRS; CDR2 reads YFSETQ. The CDR3 bases are TGCGCCAGCAGCCCGGGCCCCGCTGTTGGGGACACAGATACGCAGTATTTT. This encodes CASSPGPAVGDTDTQYF.

V is TRBV28 and J is TRBJ1-4; TRBD1 aligns across 12 bases. The CDR3 runs 17 residues. Germline V CDR1 and CDR2: MDHEN, SYDVKM. The V gene end was trimmed by 6 bases and the J gene end by 3 bases; junction bases not matched to a gene: 8. For the CDR3, the DNA is TGTGCCAGCAGATACAGGGGACAGGGGGCGTCTAATGAAAAACTGTTTTTT. Its protein product is CASRYRGQGASNEKLFF.

The J gene is TRBJ2-7, the V gene TRBV12-3 or TRBV12-4; D possibly corresponds to TRBD2 (5 bases). V was shortened by 11 bases and J by 2 bases, with 13 bases between the two germline ends. The CDR3 totals 12 residues. CDR3 coding DNA: TGTGCCTGCCGTGAGGGCACCTACGAGCAGTACTTC. It yields the protein CACREGTYEQYF.

V and J are TRBV7-2 and TRBJ2-2; tentatively, D is TRBD2 (6 bases). Germline V gene data show CDR1 as SGHTA and CDR2 as FQGNSA. CDR3 length equals 16 residues. Trimming stripped 2 bases from V and 0 bases from J, with 10 bases between. The CDR3 spells CASSLNGGANTGELFF. The CDR3 DNA sequence: TGTGCCAGCAGCTTAAATGGCGGGGCGAACACCGGGGAGCTGTTTTTT.

The table lists this clonotype with many counts. This chain links TRBV28 with TRBJ2-2; D possibly corresponds to TRBD2 (5 bases). Trimming shortened V by 6 bases and J by 6 bases, and 11 bases separated the two germline ends. CDR1 and CDR2 from the germline V gene are MDHEN and SYDVKM. The length of the CDR3 is 13 residues. Here the CDR3 reads CASRDDYAGELFF. CDR3 in DNA: TGTGCCAGCAGGGACGACTACGCCGGGGAGCTGTTTTTT.

This clonotype was seen a few times. The chain joins TRBV12-3 or TRBV12-4 to TRBJ2-3, with D possibly being TRBD2 (6 bases). Trimming shortened V by 4 bases and J by 6 bases, and 20 bases separated the two germline ends. CDR3 size: 16 residues. CDR3 nucleotides: TGTGCCAGCAGTTCCGTCGGGGGACCCGAACCGGATACGCAGTATTTT. It translates to CASSSVGGPEPDTQYF.

This clonotype was counted many times. The rearrangement links TRBV20-1 to TRBJ1-1; perhaps TRBD1 as D (5 bases). Trimming removed 0 bases from V and 3 bases from J, with 14 bases in between. Germline CDR1 is DFQATT and CDR2 is SNEGSKA (reference sequence). The CDR3 has 15 amino acids. This chain's CDR3 is CSARDRSGLHTEAFF. CDR3 coding DNA: TGCAGTGCTAGAGATAGATCAGGGTTGCACACTGAAGCTTTCTTT.

The chain combines TRBV20-1 with TRBJ2-5, with D possibly being TRBD1 (5 bases). CDR3 length equals 12 residues. Per germline, CDR1 DFQATT and CDR2 SNEGSKA (reference sequence). Trimming took 3 bases from V and 5 from J, leaving 10 bases between them. The CDR3 loop is CSARGQGETQYF. DNA of the CDR3: TGCAGTGCTAGGGGGCAGGGTGAGACCCAGTACTTC.

The V call is TRBV7-2, the J call TRBJ2-2, with D uncertain. The germline CDR1 and CDR2 sequences are SGHTA and FQGNSA. The V and J ends lost 7 bases and 7 bases respectively, with 19 bases between them. CDR3 length: 15 residues. The CDR3 here is CASIRPPDGDGELFF. The CDR3 DNA reads TGTGCCAGCATTCGGCCCCCGGATGGGGACGGGGAGCTGTTTTTT.

Only a few counts were recorded for this clonotype. The chain recombines TRBV20-1 with TRBJ2-1; D might be TRBD2 (5 bases). The CDR3 is 13 amino acids. The germline V gene has CDR1 DFQATT and CDR2 SNEGSKA (reference sequence). V lost 3 bases and J lost 6, with 12 bases in between. CDR3 protein: CSASHAGGNEQFF. CDR3 bases: TGCAGTGCTAGTCATGCGGGCGGCAATGAGCAGTTCTTC.

This clonotype was counted many times. J is TRBJ2-7 and V is TRBV7-2; TRBD1 might be the D (5 bases). CDR1 and CDR2 from the germline V gene are SGHTA and FQGNSA. Trimming cost V 5 bases and J 4 bases, with 15 bases left between them. The length of the CDR3 is 14 residues. The CDR3 DNA sequence: TGTGCCAGCAGCCCCTACCTAGGGGCATACGAGCAGTACTTC. This gives the protein CASSPYLGAYEQYF.

V gene TRBV6-2 or TRBV6-3 combines with J gene TRBJ1-2; no reliable D call. CDR3 size: 16 residues. From germline, CDR1 is MNHEY and CDR2 SVGEGT. Trimming took 0 bases from V and 2 from J, leaving 13 bases between them. As DNA, the CDR3 is TGTGCCAGCAGTTACTCGAGGCCAGGACGAAACTATGGCTACACCTTC. Encoded protein: CASSYSRPGRNYGYTF.

This clonotype was detected ten times or more. The chain has TRBV7-2 and TRBJ2-7; D gene ambiguous. In germline, CDR1 is SGHTA, CDR2 FQGNSA. V lost 0 bases, J lost 2 bases, and 14 bases lay in between. The length of the CDR3 is 16 residues. The CDR3 DNA reads TGTGCCAGCAGCTTAGCGACGTTCCTCCTTACCTACGAGCAGTACTTC. It specifies CASSLATFLLTYEQYF.

The V call is TRBV9, the J call TRBJ1-5, with D possibly being TRBD1 (5 bases). V was pared by 4 bases and J by 6 bases, with 14 bases between. The CDR3 consists of 14 residues. Germline-derived CDR1 and CDR2 are SGDLS and YYNGEE. DNA of the CDR3: TGTGCCAGCAGCCCACGGGGGGATCCTCAGCCCCAGCATTTT. It encodes CASSPRGDPQPQHF.

This clonotype was picked up many times. The V gene is TRBV28, the J gene TRBJ1-1; unclear D gene. CDR1 and CDR2 (germline): MDHEN, SYDVKM. V lost 10 bases and J 1 base, leaving 19 bases between the germline ends. This CDR3 is built from 15 residues. The CDR3 protein is CATIPGRWRNTEAFF. CDR3 coding DNA: TGTGCCACTATCCCGGGCCGATGGCGGAACACTGAAGCTTTCTTT.